A selection of T cell receptor beta chains follows, all from one sample in a study of blood T cell repertoires in COVID-19. Assay: immunoSEQ multiplex PCR; the TCRdb copy retains only in-frame clones and omits some. The table shows around 150,000 clones, with approximately 80% occurring only once. Sequencing was performed on PBMCs or T cells enriched from blood (not recorded which). The origin of the receptors is a woman aged 55-70 years who had recovered from COVID-19. Each CDR3 is given without its conserved first and last residue. The order of the fields is V gene, CDR3 protein.

V gene: TRBV10-3
CDR3 protein: AIRQGSNEKLF

V gene: TRBV19
CDR3 protein: ASSRGGAGDQY

V gene: TRBV2
CDR3 protein: ASRGGTEAF

V gene: TRBV11-3
CDR3 protein: ASSPRTSGRGSEQF

V gene: TRBV5-1
CDR3 protein: ASSSQGLALNVKF

V gene: TRBV5-6
CDR3 protein: ASSLGLTGPTEAF

V gene: TRBV7-9
CDR3 protein: ASSQWGQSGANVLT

V gene: TRBV2
CDR3 protein: ASSRGTGNTIY

V gene: TRBV6-5
CDR3 protein: ASTRDRALYEQY

V gene: TRBV5-6
CDR3 protein: ASSRRDRGNTQY

V gene: TRBV3-1/TRBV3-2
CDR3 protein: ASSPRGLDEKLF

V gene: TRBV5-4
CDR3 protein: ASSIDRVGSPLH

V gene: TRBV5-1
CDR3 protein: ASSLDSGGYGNTIY

V gene: TRBV6-2/TRBV6-3
CDR3 protein: ASSYGGGASTQY

V gene: TRBV2
CDR3 protein: ASRDRGAENIQY

V gene: TRBV7-9
CDR3 protein: ASTVQGARTGELF

V gene: TRBV5-1
CDR3 protein: ASSFPRFYSDRKGDTQY

V gene: TRBV18
CDR3 protein: ASSPPQGLGYT

V gene: TRBV19
CDR3 protein: ASSPERGGPLH

V gene: TRBV6-5
CDR3 protein: ASRPGTNSPLH

V gene: TRBV7-2
CDR3 protein: ASSFGLAGGLYEQY

V gene: TRBV5-1
CDR3 protein: ASSGGTGYGYT

V gene: TRBV19
CDR3 protein: ASSIRLAGGNYRGSYNEQF

V gene: TRBV27
CDR3 protein: ASSLAKAPSSQETQY

V gene: TRBV29-1
CDR3 protein: SVKPGDRGSYEQY

V gene: TRBV12-3/TRBV12-4
CDR3 protein: ASSLSLREQY

V gene: TRBV29-1
CDR3 protein: SVYLTGKDEQY